What follows are 10 T cell receptor beta chains derived from one specimen sequenced in a study of blood T cells in healthy people across ages. Primed by a sample-barcoded 5' primer and a J-beta primer mix, a second PCR proceeded for roughly 6 to 12 cycles. TCRdb recomputed calls from the 5' RACE reads with MiXCR, one row per CDR3 protein. The sample contains roughly 1.7 million distinct CDR3 sequences, about 32% of which appear only once. Material for sequencing was blood. Receptors originate from a woman aged 30 to 39 in good health.

CDR3 sequence (DNA): TGTGCCAGCAGCGACAGCGGGGGCAGGGATACGCAGTATTTT. This gives the protein CASSDSGGRDTQYF. The V and J genes are TRBV7-2 and TRBJ2-3, with 8 nucleotides matching TRBD2. Germline CDR1 is SGHTA and CDR2 is FQGNSA. V lost 5 bases and J lost 6; bases outside the gene matches: 7. The CDR3 is 14 residues long.

This clonotype was seen more than once but under ten times. This chain links TRBV20-1 with TRBJ2-1; D tentatively reads TRBD1 or TRBD2 (5 bases each). Trimming stripped 4 bases from V and 2 bases from J, with 15 bases between. The germline CDR1 and CDR2 sequences are DFQATT and SNEGSKA (reference sequence). The CDR3 spans 15 residues. The CDR3 sequence: CSAKGPPTTYNEQFF. The DNA for the CDR3 is TGCAGTGCTAAGGGACCGCCGACCACCTACAATGAGCAGTTCTTC.

This clonotype was observed a handful of times. This rearrangement joins TRBV3-1 to TRBJ2-1, with D perhaps TRBD2 (5 bases). CDR1 and CDR2 (germline): LGHDT, YNNKEL (reference sequence). V lost 0 bases and J 1 base, leaving 13 bases between the germline ends. There are 17 residues in the CDR3. CDR3 amino acids: CASSQEEGILSYNEQFF. The CDR3 bases are TGTGCCAGCAGCCAAGAAGAGGGTATTCTATCCTACAATGAGCAGTTCTTC.

Only a few counts were recorded for this clonotype. This chain joins TRBV2 and TRBJ1-2; no firm D call. Per germline, CDR1 SNHLY and CDR2 FYNNEI. The CDR3 has 12 residues. Trimming shortened V by 8 bases and J by 4 bases, and 11 bases separated the two germline ends. This CDR3 reads CASGVAGYGYTF. The CDR3 DNA reads TGTGCCAGCGGGGTCGCAGGCTATGGCTACACCTTC.

This clonotype has only a few counts. CDR3 bases: TGCAGTGCTCCGGGACTAGCGGGGCCTGATGAGCAGTTCTTC. It is translated as CSAPGLAGPDEQFF. The chain employs TRBV20-1 and TRBJ2-1; 13 bases fit TRBD2. V was pared by 5 bases and J by 8 bases, with 6 bases of the junction left unmatched. CDR1 DFQATT and CDR2 SNEGSKA come from the germline V gene (reference sequence). The CDR3 consists of 14 residues.

The chain joins TRBV18 to TRBJ2-2; TRBD1 aligns across 7 bases. V was clipped by 1 base and J by 5 bases; unmatched bases: 7. The CDR3 sequence is 16 residues long. From germline, CDR1 is KGHSH and CDR2 LQKENI. The DNA of the CDR3 is TGTGCCAGCTCACCACAGCTGACAGGGACGACCGGGGAGCTGTTTTTT. Its translation is CASSPQLTGTTGELFF.

Regarding this clonotype: One junction end does not reproduce the germline sequence, and a read error may be involved. The CDR3 DNA sequence: TGTGCCAGCAACTATGGGCTAGCGGTTACCTACGAACAGTACTTC. Protein product: CASNYGLAVTYEQYF. V usage is TRBV28 and J usage is TRBJ2-7, with TRBD2 matching 7 bases. Germline lookup yields CDR1 MDHEN and CDR2 SYDVKM. This CDR3 contains 15 residues.

The V gene is TRBV29-1, the J gene TRBJ2-5, with 8 positions matching TRBD2. The CDR3 extends over 12 amino acids. CDR1 is SQVTM, CDR2 ANQGSEA, per germline. V lost 4 bases to trimming and J lost 9 bases; unmatched junction nucleotides: 7. CDR3: CSVGSSTSAQYF. DNA of the CDR3: TGCAGCGTTGGATCATCGACTAGCGCCCAGTACTTC.

Comments on this clonotype: At one of its ends the junction is not consistent with the germline gene, which may arise from a read error. CDR3 DNA sequence: TGCAGTGCCCTCCCCGGGCAGAGTAATAGCAATCAGCCCCGGCATTTT. This codes for CSALPGQSNSNQPRHF. The chain links TRBV20-1 to TRBJ1-5; D is undetermined. The CDR3 sequence is 16 residues long. Germline V gene data show CDR1 as DFQATT and CDR2 as SNEGSKA (reference sequence).

The chain recombines TRBV6-5 with TRBJ2-2; D is uncertain. The CDR3 sequence is 18 residues long. V lost 0 bases and J lost 4, with 18 bases in between. The germline V gene has CDR1 MNHEY and CDR2 SVGAGI. The CDR3 DNA reads TGTGCCAGCAGTTACTCGCACTACTCAACCCCGAGCACCGGGGAGCTGTTTTTT. Translating gives CASSYSHYSTPSTGELFF.